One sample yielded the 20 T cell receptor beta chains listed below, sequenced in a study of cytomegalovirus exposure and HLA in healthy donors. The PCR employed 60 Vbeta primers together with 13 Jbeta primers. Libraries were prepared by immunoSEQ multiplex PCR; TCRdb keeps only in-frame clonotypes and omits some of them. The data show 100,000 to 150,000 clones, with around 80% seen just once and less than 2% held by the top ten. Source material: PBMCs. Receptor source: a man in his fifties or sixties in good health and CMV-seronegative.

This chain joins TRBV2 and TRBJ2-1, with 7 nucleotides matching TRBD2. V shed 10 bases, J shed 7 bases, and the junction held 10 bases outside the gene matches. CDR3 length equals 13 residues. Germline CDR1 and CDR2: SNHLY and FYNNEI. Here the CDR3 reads CATRLREGNEQFF. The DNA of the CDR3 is TGTGCCACCCGGTTGAGGGAGGGTAATGAGCAGTTCTTC.

In DNA, the CDR3 is TGTGCCAGCAGTGAAAATAGGGGGATGATATATAATTCACCCCTCCACTTT. It yields the protein CASSENRGMIYNSPLHF. The chain employs TRBV2 and TRBJ1-6; the D gene is possibly TRBD1 (6 bases). Germline V lookup: CDR1 SNHLY, CDR2 FYNNEI. The CDR3 has 17 residues. Trimming left V 2 bases short and J 4 bases short, with 15 bases between.

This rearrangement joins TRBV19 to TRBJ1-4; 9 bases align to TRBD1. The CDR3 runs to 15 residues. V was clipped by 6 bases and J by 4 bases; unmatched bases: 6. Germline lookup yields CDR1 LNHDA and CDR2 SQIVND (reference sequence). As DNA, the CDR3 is TGTGCCAGTAGGGACAGGGGACGCGGTAATGAAAAACTGTTTTTT. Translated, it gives CASRDRGRGNEKLFF.

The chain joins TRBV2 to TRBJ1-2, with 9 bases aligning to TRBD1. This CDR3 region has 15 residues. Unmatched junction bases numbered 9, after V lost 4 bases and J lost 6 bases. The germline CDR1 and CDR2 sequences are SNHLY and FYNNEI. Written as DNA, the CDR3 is TGTGCCAGCAGTGCACAGGGGGCGGCTGTAGATGGCTACACCTTC. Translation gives CASSAQGAAVDGYTF.

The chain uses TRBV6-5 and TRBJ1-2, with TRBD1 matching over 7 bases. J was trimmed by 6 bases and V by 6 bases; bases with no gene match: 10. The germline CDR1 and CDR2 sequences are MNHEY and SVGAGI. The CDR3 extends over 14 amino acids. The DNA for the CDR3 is TGTGCCAGCAGAGGTAGACAGGGCCTCCATGGCTACACCTTC. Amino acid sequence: CASRGRQGLHGYTF.

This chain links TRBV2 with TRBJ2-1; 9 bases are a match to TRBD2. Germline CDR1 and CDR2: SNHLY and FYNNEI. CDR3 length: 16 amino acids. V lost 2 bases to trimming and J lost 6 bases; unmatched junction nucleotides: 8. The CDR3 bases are TGTGCCAGCAGTGAAATAAGAGCGGGGGGAGGCAATGAGCAGTTCTTC. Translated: CASSEIRAGGGNEQFF. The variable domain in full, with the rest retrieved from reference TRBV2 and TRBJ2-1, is EPEVTQTPSHQVTQMGQEVILRCVPISNHLYFYWYRQILGQKVEFLVSFYNNEISEKSEIFDDQFSVERPDGSNFTLKIRSTKLEDSAMYFCASSEIRAGGGNEQFFGPGTRLTVL.

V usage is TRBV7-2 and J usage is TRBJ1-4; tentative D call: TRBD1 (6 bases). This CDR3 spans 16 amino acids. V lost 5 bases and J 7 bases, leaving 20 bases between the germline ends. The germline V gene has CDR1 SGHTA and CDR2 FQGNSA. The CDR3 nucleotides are TGTGCCAGCAGCGACAGGCTTGGGGCGATCGGTGAAAAACTGTTTTTT. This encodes CASSDRLGAIGEKLFF. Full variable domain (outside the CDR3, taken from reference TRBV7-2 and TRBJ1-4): GAGVSQSPSNKVTEKGKDVELRCDPISGHTALYWYRQSLGQGLEFLIYFQGNSAPDKSGLPSDRFSAERTGGSVSTLTIQRTQQEDSAVYLCASSDRLGAIGEKLFFGSGTQLSVL.

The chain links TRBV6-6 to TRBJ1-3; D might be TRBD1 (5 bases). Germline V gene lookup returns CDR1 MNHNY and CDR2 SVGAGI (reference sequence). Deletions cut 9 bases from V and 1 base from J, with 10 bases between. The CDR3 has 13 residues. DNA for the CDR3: TGTGCCAGTGGAGGGGCATCTGGAAACACCATATATTTT. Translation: CASGGASGNTIYF.

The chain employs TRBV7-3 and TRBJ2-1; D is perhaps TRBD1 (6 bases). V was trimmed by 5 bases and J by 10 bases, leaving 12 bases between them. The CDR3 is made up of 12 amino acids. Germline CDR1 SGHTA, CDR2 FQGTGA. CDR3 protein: CASSPHQGEQFF. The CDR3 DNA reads TGTGCCAGCAGCCCGCACCAGGGGGAGCAGTTCTTC.

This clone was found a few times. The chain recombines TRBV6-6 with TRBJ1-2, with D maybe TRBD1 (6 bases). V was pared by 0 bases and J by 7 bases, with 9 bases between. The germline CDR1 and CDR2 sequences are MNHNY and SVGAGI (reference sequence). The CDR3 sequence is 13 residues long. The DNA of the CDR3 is TGTGCCAGCAGTTACTCCTTGGACAGTGGCTACACCTTC. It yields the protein CASSYSLDSGYTF.

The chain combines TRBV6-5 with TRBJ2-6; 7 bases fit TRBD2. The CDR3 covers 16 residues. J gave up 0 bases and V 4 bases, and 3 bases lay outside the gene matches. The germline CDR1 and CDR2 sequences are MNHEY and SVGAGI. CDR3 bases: TGTGCCAGCAGTTCCGGGGGGTACTCTGGGGCCAACGTCCTGACTTTC. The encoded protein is CASSSGGYSGANVLTF.

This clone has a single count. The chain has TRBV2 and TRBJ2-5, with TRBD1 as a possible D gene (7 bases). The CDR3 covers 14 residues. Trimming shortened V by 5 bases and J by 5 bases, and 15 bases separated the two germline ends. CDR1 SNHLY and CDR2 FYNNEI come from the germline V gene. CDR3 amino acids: CASSPLSGGETQYF. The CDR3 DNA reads TGTGCCAGCAGTCCTCTCTCAGGGGGGGAGACCCAGTACTTC. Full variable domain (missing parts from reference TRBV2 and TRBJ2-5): EPEVTQTPSHQVTQMGQEVILRCVPISNHLYFYWYRQILGQKVEFLVSFYNNEISEKSEIFDDQFSVERPDGSNFTLKIRSTKLEDSAMYFCASSPLSGGETQYFGPGTRLLVL.

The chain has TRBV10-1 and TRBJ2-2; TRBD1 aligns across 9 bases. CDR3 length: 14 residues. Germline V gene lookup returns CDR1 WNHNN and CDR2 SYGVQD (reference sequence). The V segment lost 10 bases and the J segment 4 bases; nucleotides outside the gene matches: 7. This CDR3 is CATTRDRATGELFF. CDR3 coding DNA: TGCGCCACCACCCGGGACAGGGCCACCGGGGAGCTGTTTTTT.

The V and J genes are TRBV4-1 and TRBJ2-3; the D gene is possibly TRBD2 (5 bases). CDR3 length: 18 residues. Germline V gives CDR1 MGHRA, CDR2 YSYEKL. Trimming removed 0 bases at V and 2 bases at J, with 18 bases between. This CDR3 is CASSQDFKLVGPTDTQYF. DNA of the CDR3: TGCGCCAGCAGCCAAGATTTTAAACTAGTGGGTCCCACAGATACGCAGTATTTT.

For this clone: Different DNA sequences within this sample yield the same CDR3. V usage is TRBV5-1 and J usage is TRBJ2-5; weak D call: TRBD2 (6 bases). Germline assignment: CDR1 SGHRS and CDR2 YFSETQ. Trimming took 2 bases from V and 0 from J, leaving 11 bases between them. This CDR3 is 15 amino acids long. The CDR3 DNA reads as TGCGCCAGCAGCTTAGCTGGGGGGTACCAAGAGACCCAGTACTTC. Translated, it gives CASSLAGGYQETQYF.

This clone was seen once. The CDR3 bases are TGTGCCAGCAGCTTGGCTTTAAGCTCCTACAATGAGCAGTTCTTC. It is translated as CASSLALSSYNEQFF. This sequence joins TRBV7-2 and TRBJ2-1; D unclear. The germline V gene has CDR1 SGHTA and CDR2 FQGNSA. Trimming removed 3 bases at V and 0 bases at J, with 9 bases between. The CDR3 length is 15 residues.

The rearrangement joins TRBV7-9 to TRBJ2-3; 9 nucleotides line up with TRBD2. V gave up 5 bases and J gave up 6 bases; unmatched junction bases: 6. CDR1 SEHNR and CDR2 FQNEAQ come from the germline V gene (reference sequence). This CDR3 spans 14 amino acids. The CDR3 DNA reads TGTGCCAGCAGCCTTAGCGGGGGTTTGGATACGCAGTATTTT. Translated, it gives CASSLSGGLDTQYF.

The CDR3 DNA is TGTGCCAGCAGCTTGGATAGCGGGGGTGTCAATGAGCAGTTCTTC. Protein: CASSLDSGGVNEQFF. The chain joins TRBV5-4 to TRBJ2-1; 9 nucleotides agree with TRBD2. The CDR3 is made up of 15 amino acids. Losses at the gene ends were 0 bases for V and 6 bases for J; bases not matched to a gene: 4. Germline V lookup: CDR1 SGHNT, CDR2 YYREEE (reference sequence). Filled out from reference TRBV5-4 and TRBJ2-1, the complete variable domain reads ETGVTQSPTHLIKTRGQQVTLRCSSQSGHNTVSWYQQALGQGPQFIFQYYREEENGRGNFPPRFSGLQFPNYSSELNVNALELDDSALYLCASSLDSGGVNEQFFGPGTRLTVL.

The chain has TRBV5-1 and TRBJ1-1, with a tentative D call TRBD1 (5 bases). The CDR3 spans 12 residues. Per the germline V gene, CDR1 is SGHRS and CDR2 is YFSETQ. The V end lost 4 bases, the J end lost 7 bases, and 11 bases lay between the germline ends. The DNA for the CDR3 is TGCGCCAGCAGCCTGGACACATTTGAAGCTTTCTTT. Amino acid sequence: CASSLDTFEAFF.

The CDR3 DNA reads as TGTGCCTGTCCGACAGGGTCTTGGGACACTGAAGCTTTCTTT. Translating it yields CACPTGSWDTEAFF. The chain couples TRBV30 to TRBJ1-1; 7 bases fit TRBD1. Losses at the gene ends were 6 bases for V and 3 bases for J; bases not matched to a gene: 10. The CDR3 runs to 14 residues. Germline CDR1 reads GTSNPN; CDR2 reads SVGIG (reference sequence).